This note documents a single T cell receptor (beta chain) sequence. Axillary draining lymph nodes of breast cancer patients supplied the node samples. MiXCR, run by TCRdb on the multiplex PCR reads, gives a single entry per CDR3 protein. The sample holds 150,000 or so distinct CDR3 sequences, around a third seen once. This record comes from a study of breast tumors, draining lymph nodes, adjacent tissues. The V end lost 4 bases, the J end lost 3 bases, and 13 bases lay between the germline ends. Germline V gene sequence: CDR1 WSHSY, CDR2 SAAADI. The CDR3 runs to 15 residues. The source of this sequence is a female donor with breast cancer. Some clones in this sample may be carry-over from other donors' samples. The sequenced sample was axillary lymph node tissue. V is TRBV10-2 and J is TRBJ2-1, with D possibly TRBD2 on 5 matching bases. The chain's CDR3 is CASSARGNVYNEQFF. The CDR3, as DNA: TGCGCCAGCAGTGCAAGAGGGAACGTCTACAATGAGCAGTTCTTC.